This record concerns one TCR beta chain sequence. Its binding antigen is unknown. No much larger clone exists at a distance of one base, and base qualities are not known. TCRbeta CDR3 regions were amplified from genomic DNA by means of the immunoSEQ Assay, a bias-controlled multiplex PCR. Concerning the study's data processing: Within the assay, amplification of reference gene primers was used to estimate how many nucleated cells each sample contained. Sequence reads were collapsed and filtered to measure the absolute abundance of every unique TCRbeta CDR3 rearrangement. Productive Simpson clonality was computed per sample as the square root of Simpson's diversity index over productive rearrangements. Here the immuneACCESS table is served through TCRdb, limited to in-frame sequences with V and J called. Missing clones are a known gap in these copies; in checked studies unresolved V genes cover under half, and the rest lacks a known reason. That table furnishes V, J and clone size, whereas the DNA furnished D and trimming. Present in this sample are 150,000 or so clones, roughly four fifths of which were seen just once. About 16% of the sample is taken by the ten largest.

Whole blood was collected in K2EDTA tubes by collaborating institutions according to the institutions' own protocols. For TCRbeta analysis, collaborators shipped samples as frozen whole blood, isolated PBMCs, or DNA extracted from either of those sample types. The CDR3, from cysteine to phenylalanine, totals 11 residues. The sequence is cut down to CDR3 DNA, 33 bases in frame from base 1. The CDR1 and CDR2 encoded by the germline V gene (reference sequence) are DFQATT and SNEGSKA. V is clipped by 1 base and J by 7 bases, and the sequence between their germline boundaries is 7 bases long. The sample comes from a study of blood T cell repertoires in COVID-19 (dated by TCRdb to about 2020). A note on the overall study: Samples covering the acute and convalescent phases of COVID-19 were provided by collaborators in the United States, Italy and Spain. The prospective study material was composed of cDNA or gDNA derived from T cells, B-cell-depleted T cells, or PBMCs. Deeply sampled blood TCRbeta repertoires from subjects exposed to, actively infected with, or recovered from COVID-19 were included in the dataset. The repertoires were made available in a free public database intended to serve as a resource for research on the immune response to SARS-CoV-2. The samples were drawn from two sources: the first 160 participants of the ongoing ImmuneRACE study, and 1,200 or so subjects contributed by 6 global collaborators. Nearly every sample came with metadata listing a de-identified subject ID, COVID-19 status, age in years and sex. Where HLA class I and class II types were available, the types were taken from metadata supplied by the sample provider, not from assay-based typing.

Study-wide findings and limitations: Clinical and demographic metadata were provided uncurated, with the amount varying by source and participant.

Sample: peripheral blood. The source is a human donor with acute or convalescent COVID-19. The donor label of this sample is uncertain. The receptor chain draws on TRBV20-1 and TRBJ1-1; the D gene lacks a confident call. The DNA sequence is TGCAGTGCTAGAGGACAAAATGAAGCTTTCTTT. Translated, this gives CSARGQNEAFF.